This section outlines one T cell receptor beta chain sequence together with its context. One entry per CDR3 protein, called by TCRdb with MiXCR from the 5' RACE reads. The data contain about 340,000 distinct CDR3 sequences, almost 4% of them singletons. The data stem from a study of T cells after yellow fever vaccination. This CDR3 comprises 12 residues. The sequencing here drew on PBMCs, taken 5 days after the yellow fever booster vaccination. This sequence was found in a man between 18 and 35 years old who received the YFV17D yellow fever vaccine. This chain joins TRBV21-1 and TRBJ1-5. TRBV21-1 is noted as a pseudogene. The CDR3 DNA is TGTGCCAGCAGCAAAGCTGTTCAGCCCCAGCATTTT. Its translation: CASSKAVQPQHF.